A single T cell receptor beta chain is shown here with its context. Antigen: not known. Data came from immunoSEQ multiplex PCR; TCRdb stores just in-frame clones and leaves some out. Of approximately 24,000 clones listed, 76% are singletons. The germline gives CDR1 WNHNN, CDR2 SYGVQD (reference sequence). V lost 5 bases and J 4 bases, leaving 21 bases between the germline ends. This CDR3 comprises 16 residues. The sample belongs to a study of vaccination effects on CD4 cells after COVID-19. Across the study: Participants received two doses of either the BNT162b2 or mRNA-1273 vaccine. Findings and limits, study-wide: Healthy vaccinees' vaccine-induced clones included only 1 of 255 cross-reacting with common cold coronaviruses. Early post-infection timepoints were absent, and convalescent patients were few.

Antigen-specific CD4+ T cell clonotypes were called by their expansion after viral peptide-pool culture in ViraFEST. Culturing for about 9 days preceded CD4+ T cell isolation. Recipients of the vaccine had no prior SARS-CoV-2 infection and negative nucleocapsid antibodies. A half-volume exchange with IL-2 medium occurred on days 3 and 7. The origin of this receptor is a human donor who received a COVID-19 vaccine. The source material was CD4+ T cells from PBMCs cultured with HCoV-NL63 spike peptides, sampled before COVID-19 vaccination. The J gene is TRBJ2-7, the V gene TRBV10-1; weak D call: TRBD1 (5 bases). CDR3 nucleotides: TGCGCCAGCAGTTCTGATTGGGGCCTGGAGCCGTACGAGCAGTACTTC. It codes for CASSSDWGLEPYEQYF.